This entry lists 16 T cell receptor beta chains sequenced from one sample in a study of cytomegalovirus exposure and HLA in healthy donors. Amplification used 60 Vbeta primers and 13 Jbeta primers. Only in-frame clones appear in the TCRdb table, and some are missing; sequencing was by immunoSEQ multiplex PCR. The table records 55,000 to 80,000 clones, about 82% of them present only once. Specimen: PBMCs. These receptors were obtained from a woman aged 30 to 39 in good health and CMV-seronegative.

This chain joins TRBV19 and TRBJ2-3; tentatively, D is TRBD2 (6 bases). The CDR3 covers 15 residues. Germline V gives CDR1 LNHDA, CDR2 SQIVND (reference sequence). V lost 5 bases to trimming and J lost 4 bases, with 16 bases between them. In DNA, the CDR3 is TGTGCCAGTAGTCCGCGGGACTCCATTTCAGATACGCAGTATTTT. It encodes CASSPRDSISDTQYF.

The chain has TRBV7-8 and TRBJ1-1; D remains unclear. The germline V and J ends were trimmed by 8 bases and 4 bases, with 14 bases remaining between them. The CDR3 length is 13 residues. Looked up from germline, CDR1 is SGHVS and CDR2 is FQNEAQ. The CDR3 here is CASGLERGTEAFF. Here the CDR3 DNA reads TGTGCCAGCGGCCTAGAAAGAGGCACTGAAGCTTTCTTT.

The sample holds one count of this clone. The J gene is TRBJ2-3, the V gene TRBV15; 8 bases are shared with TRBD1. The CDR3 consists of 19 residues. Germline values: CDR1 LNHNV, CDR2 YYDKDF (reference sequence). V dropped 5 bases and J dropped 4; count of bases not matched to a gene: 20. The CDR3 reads CATSASAGDRRLVADTQYF. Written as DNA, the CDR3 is TGTGCCACCAGCGCCTCTGCAGGGGACAGGAGATTGGTGGCAGATACGCAGTATTTT.

CDR3 coding DNA: TGTGCCAGCAGCTCACAGGGGGGGGATACGCAGTATTTT. Its protein is CASSSQGGDTQYF. This chain links TRBV7-2 with TRBJ2-3; D is possibly TRBD1 (8 bases). Trimming removed 4 bases at V and 6 bases at J, with 11 bases between. The CDR3 has 13 residues. The germline gives CDR1 SGHTA, CDR2 FQGNSA.

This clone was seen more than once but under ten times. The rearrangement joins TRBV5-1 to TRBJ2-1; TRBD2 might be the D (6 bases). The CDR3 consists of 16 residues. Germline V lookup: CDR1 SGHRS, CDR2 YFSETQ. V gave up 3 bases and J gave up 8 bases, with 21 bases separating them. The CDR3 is CASSSFGGPPGDEQFF. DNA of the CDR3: TGCGCCAGCAGCTCGTTCGGGGGTCCCCCAGGAGATGAGCAGTTCTTC.

The CDR3 region is CASSSRANSDNEQFF. The CDR3 DNA sequence: TGCGCCAGCAGCTCGAGGGCGAACTCGGACAATGAGCAGTTCTTC. The rearrangement joins TRBV5-1 to TRBJ2-1; maybe TRBD2 (5 bases). Per germline, CDR1 SGHRS and CDR2 YFSETQ. CDR3 length: 15 residues. Trimming removed 3 bases from V and 5 bases from J, with 15 bases in between.

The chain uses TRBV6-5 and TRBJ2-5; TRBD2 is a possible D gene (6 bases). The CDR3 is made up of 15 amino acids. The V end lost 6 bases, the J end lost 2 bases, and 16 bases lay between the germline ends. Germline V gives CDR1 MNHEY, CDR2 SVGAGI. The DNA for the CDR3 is TGTGCCAGCAGCCGGCAACCGGGACTGCAAGAGACCCAGTACTTC. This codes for CASSRQPGLQETQYF.

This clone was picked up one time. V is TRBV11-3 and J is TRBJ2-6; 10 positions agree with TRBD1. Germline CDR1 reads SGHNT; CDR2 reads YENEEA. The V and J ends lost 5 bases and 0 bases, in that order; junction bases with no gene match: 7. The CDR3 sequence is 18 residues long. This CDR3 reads CASSPGTGALSGANVLTF. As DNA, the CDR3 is TGTGCCAGCAGCCCAGGGACAGGGGCTCTCTCTGGGGCCAACGTCCTGACTTTC.

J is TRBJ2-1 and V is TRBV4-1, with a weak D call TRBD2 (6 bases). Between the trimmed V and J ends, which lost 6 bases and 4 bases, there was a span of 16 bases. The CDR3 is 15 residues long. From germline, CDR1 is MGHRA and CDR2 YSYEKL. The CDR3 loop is CASSLDYLGYNEQFF. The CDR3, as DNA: TGCGCCAGCAGTTTGGACTACCTAGGGTACAATGAGCAGTTCTTC.

The chain's CDR3 is CASSAELAGNRYQETQYF. CDR3 DNA sequence: TGTGCCAGCAGCGCCGAACTAGCGGGGAACCGGTACCAAGAGACCCAGTACTTC. V and J are TRBV11-1 and TRBJ2-5; 10 bases are shared with TRBD2. The junction had 12 bases not matched to a gene; V was cut back by 5 bases and J by 0 bases. This CDR3 spans 18 amino acids. Germline loops: CDR1 SGHAT, CDR2 FQDESV (reference sequence).

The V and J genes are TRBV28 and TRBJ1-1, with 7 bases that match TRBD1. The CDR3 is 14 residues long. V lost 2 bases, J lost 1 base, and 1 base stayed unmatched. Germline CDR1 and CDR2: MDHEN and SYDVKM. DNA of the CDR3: TGTGCCAGCAGTTTAGACAGGGCGAACACTGAAGCTTTCTTT. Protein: CASSLDRANTEAFF.

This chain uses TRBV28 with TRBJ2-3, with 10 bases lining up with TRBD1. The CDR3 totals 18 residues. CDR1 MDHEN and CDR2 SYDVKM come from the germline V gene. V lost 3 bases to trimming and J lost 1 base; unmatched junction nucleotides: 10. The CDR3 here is CASSLRDRGVRGTDTQYF. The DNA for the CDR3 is TGTGCCAGCAGTTTGCGGGACAGGGGCGTCCGTGGCACAGATACGCAGTATTTT.

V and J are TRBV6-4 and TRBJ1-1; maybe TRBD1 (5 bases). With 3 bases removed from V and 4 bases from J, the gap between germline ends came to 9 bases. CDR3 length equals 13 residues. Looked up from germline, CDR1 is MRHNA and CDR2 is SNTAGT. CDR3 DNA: TGTGCCAGCAGTGAACAGGCCGGCACTGAAGCTTTCTTT. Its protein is CASSEQAGTEAFF.

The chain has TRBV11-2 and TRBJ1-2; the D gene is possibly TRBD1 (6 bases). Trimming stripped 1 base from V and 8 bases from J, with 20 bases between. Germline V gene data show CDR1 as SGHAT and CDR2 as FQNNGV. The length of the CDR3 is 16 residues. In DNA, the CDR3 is TGTGCCAGCAGCTTAGTCGCGATTGGACTAGGGGGGGGCTACACCTTC. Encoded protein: CASSLVAIGLGGGYTF.

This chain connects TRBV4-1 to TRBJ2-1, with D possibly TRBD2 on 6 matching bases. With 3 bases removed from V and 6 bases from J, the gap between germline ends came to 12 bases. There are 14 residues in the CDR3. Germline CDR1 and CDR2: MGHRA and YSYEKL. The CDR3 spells CASSHFTSLNEQFF. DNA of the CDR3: TGCGCCAGCAGCCACTTTACTAGCCTCAATGAGCAGTTCTTC.

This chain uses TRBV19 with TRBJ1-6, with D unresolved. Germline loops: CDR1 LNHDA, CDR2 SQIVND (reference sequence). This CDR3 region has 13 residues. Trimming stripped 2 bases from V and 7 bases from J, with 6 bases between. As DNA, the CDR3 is TGTGCCAGTAGTATACTAGTGAATTCACCCCTCCACTTT. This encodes CASSILVNSPLHF.